This T cell receptor beta chain was recorded in a study of T cell responses to AZD1222 COVID-19 vaccine. General study points: Among those given AZD1222, only six were seropositive at baseline.

Data came from immunoSEQ multiplex PCR; TCRdb stores just in-frame clones and leaves some out. The table shows 140,000 or so clones, with about 89% occurring only once. Comment on this clone: Its specificity is not known.

This CDR3 contains 20 residues. The J segment lost 1 base and the V segment lost 0 bases, leaving 7 bases of the junction unmatched. CDR1 and CDR2 (germline): SGHNT, YENEEA. V is TRBV11-3 and J is TRBJ2-2, with 14 bases that match TRBD2. The receptor's source is an adult who received the MenACWY meningococcal vaccine as a control. The source was peripheral blood, collected 28 days after the second dose of the MenACWY control vaccine. Here the CDR3 reads CASSLDQGLAGERNTGELFF. CDR3 nucleotides: TGTGCCAGCAGCTTAGACCAGGGACTAGCGGGAGAGAGGAACACCGGGGAGCTGTTTTTT.